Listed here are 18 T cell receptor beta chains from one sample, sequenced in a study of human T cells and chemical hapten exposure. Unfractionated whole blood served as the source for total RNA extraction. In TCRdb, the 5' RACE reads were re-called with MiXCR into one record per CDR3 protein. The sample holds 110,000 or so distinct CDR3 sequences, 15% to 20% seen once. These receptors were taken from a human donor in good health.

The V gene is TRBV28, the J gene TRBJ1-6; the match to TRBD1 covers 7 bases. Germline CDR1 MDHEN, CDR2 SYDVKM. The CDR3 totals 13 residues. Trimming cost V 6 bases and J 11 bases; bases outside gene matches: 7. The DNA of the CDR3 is TGTGCCAGCAGACTCACAGGGGAGACACCCCTCCACTTT. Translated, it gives CASRLTGETPLHF.

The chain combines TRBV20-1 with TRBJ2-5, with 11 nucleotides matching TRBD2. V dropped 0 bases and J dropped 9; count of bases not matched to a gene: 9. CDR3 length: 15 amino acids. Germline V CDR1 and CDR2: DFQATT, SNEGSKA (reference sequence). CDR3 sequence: CSARDWGTSGTPQYF. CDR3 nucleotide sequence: TGCAGTGCTAGAGATTGGGGGACTAGCGGCACTCCCCAGTACTTC.

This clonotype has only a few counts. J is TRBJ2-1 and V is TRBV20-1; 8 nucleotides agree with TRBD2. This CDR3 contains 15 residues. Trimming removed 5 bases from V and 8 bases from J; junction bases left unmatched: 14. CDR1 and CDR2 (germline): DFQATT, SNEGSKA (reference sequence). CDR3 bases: TGCAGTGCTCAATCTGGTGCTAGCGGGTACGATGAGCAGTTCTTC. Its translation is CSAQSGASGYDEQFF.

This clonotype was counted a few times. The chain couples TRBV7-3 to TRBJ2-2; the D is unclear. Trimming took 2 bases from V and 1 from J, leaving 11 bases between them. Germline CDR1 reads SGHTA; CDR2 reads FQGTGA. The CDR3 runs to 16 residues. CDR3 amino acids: CASSLLTWENTGELFF. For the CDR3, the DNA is TGTGCCAGCAGCTTACTCACTTGGGAGAACACCGGGGAGCTGTTTTTT. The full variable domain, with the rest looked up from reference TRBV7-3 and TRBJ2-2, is GAGVSQTPSNKVTEKGKYVELRCDPISGHTALYWYRQSLGQGPEFLIYFQGTGAADDSGLPNDRFFAVRPEGSVSTLKIQRTERGDSAVYLCASSLLTWENTGELFFGEGSRLTVL.

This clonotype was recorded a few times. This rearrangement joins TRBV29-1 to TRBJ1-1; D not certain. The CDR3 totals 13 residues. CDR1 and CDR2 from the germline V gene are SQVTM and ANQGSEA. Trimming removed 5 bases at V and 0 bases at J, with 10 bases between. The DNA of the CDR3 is TGCAGCGTTAATATTGGCATGAACACTGAAGCTTTCTTT. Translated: CSVNIGMNTEAFF.

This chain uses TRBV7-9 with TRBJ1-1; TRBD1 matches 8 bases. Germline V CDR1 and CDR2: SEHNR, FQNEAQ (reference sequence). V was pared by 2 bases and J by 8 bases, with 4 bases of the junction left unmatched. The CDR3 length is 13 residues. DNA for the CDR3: TGTGCCAGCAGCTTACAGGGGGCTAAGGAAGCTTTCTTT. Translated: CASSLQGAKEAFF.

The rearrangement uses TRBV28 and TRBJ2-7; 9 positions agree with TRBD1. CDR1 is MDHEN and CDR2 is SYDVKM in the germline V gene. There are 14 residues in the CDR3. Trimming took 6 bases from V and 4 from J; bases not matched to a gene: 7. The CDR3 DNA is TGTGCCAGCAGGCCACCGGGACAGGGTTACGAGCAGTACTTC. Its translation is CASRPPGQGYEQYF.

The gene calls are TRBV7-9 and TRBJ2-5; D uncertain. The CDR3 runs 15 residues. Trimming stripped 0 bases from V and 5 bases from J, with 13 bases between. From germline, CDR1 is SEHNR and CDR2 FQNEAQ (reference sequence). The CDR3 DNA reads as TGTGCCAGCAGCTTAGCGGTAACTACCGGGGAGACCCAGTACTTC. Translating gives CASSLAVTTGETQYF.

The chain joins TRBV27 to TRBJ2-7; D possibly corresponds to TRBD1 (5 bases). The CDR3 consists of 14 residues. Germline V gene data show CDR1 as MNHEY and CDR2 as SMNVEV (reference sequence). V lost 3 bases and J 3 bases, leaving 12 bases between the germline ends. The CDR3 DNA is TGTGCCAGCAGTTTTTGGGGCAGGGACTACGAGCAGTACTTC. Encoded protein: CASSFWGRDYEQYF.

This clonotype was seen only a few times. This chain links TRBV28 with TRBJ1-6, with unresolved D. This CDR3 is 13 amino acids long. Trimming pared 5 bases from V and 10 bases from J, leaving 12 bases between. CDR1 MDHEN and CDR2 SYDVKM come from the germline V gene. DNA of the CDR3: TGTGCCAGCAGTATCCTTATTGAATCACCCCTCCACTTT. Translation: CASSILIESPLHF.

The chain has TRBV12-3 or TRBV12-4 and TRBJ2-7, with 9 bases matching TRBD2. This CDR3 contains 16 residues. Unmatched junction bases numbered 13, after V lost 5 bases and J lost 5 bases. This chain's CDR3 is CASSPRGEREVNEQYF. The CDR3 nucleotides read TGTGCCAGCAGTCCCCGGGGGGAGCGGGAGGTGAACGAGCAGTACTTC.

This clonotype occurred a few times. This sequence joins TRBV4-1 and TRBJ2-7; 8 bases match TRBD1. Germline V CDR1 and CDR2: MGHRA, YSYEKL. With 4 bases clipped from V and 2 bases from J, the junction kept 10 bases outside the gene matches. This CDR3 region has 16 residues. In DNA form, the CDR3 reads TGCGCCAGCAGCCTTACCACCGGGACAGGAACCTACGAGCAGTACTTC. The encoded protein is CASSLTTGTGTYEQYF.

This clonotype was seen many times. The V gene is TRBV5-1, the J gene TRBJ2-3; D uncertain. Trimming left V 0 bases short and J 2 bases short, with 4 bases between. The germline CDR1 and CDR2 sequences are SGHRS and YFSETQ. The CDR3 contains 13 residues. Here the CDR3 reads CASSLGPTDTQYF. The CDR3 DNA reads TGCGCCAGCAGCTTGGGGCCCACAGATACGCAGTATTTT. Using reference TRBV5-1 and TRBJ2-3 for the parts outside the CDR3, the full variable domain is KAGVTQTPRYLIKTRGQQVTLSCSPISGHRSVSWYQQTPGQGLQFLFEYFSETQRNKGNFPGRFSGRQFSNSRSEMNVSTLELGDSALYLCASSLGPTDTQYFGPGTRLTVL.

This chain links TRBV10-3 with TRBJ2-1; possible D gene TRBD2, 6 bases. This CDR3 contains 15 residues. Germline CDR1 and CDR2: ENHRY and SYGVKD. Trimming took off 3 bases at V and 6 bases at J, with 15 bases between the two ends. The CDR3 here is CAISDQASGPNEQFF. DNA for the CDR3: TGTGCCATCAGTGACCAAGCAAGCGGGCCCAATGAGCAGTTCTTC.

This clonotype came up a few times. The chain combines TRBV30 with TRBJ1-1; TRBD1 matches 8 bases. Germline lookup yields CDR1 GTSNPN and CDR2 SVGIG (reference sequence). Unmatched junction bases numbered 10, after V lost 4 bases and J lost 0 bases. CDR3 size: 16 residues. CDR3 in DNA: TGTGCCTGGAAGTTACCCGGGACAGGAATGAACACTGAAGCTTTCTTT. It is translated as CAWKLPGTGMNTEAFF.

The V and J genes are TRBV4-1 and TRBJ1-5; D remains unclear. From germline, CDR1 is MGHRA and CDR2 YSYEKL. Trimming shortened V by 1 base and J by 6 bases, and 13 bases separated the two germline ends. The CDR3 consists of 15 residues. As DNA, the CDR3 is TGCGCCAGCAGCCAAGGGGCGCTAAGGCCTCAGCCCCAGCATTTT. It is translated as CASSQGALRPQPQHF.

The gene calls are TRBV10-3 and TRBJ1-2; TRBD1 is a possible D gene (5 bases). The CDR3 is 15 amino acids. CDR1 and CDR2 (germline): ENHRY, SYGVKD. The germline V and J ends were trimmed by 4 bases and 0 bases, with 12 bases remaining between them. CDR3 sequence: CAISGADTSNYGYTF. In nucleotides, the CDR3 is TGTGCCATCAGTGGAGCGGACACCTCTAACTATGGCTACACCTTC.

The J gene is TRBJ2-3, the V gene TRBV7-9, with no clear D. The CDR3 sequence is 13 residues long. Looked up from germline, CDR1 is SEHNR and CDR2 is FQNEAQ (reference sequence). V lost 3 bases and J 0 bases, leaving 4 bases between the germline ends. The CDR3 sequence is CASSFSSTDTQYF. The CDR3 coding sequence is TGTGCCAGCAGCTTCAGCAGCACAGATACGCAGTATTTT.